One T cell receptor (beta chain) is described in this entry. The source of the sample is a study of blood T cell repertoires in COVID-19. Study-wide background: Sites in the United States, Italy and Spain provided acute and convalescent COVID-19 samples. Nucleic acid was either cDNA or gDNA, and it came from T cells, B-cell-depleted T cells, or PBMCs.

The ends lost 6 bases at V and 1 base at J; junction bases unmatched: 3. Germline V gene lookup returns CDR1 MNHEY and CDR2 SVGAGI. CDR3 length equals 14 residues. Original methodology: Quantification of nucleated cells was approximated via reference gene primer amplification. Libraries were prepared by immunoSEQ multiplex PCR; TCRdb keeps only in-frame clonotypes and omits some of them. V, J and clone size are taken as reported in that table, and D and trimming were inferred from the DNA itself. The sample includes hundreds of thousands of clones, about 86% of them seen just once. The sequence derives from an elderly man with acute or convalescent COVID-19. The V call is TRBV6-5, the J call TRBJ1-2; 9 nucleotides line up with TRBD1. Sequences were obtained from peripheral blood. DNA of the CDR3: TGTGCCAGCAGGCCGGGACAGGGTAACTATGGCTACACCTTC. Its protein product is CASRPGQGNYGYTF.